These 3 T cell receptor beta chains came from one sample sequenced in a study of blood T cell repertoires in COVID-19. Data came from immunoSEQ multiplex PCR; TCRdb stores just in-frame clones and leaves some out. The profile shows approximately 220,000 clones, 88% of them singletons. The source material was PBMCs or T cells enriched from blood (not recorded which). The receptors derive from a woman under 40 who had recovered from COVID-19.

The chain joins TRBV5-8 to TRBJ1-5; 10 bases align to TRBD1. CDR1 is SGHTS, CDR2 YDEGEE, per germline. J was trimmed by 2 bases and V by 0 bases; bases with no gene match: 5. The CDR3 is 17 amino acids. CDR3 in amino acids: CASSLGTGGNGNQPQHF. The CDR3 DNA sequence: TGTGCCAGCAGCTTGGGGACAGGGGGAAATGGCAATCAGCCCCAGCATTTT. Combining the CDR3 with reference TRBV5-8 and TRBJ1-5 gives the whole variable domain EAGVTQSPTHLIKTRGQQATLRCSPISGHTSVYWYQQALGLGLQFLLWYDEGEERNRGNFPPRFSGRQFPNYSSELNVNALELEDSALYLCASSLGTGGNGNQPQHFGDGTRLSIL.

This clone has just one count. The V and J genes are TRBV4-2 and TRBJ1-1; 8 bases fit TRBD1. Germline CDR1 and CDR2: LGHNA and YNFKEQ. After removal of 4 bases from V and 6 bases from J, the junction contained 7 bases not matched to a gene. The length of the CDR3 is 14 residues. The CDR3 region has the DNA TGTGCCAGCAGCCGCCCTGACAGGGGAGCTGAAGCTTTCTTT. Encoded protein: CASSRPDRGAEAFF.

This chain links TRBV18 with TRBJ1-4, with a weak D call TRBD1 (6 bases). V lost 3 bases and J 5 bases, leaving 13 bases between the germline ends. CDR3 length equals 15 residues. CDR1 KGHSH and CDR2 LQKENI come from the germline V gene. The CDR3 loop reads CASSPRQGNNEKLFF. For the CDR3, the DNA is TGTGCCAGCTCACCCCGTCAGGGGAACAATGAAAAACTGTTTTTT.